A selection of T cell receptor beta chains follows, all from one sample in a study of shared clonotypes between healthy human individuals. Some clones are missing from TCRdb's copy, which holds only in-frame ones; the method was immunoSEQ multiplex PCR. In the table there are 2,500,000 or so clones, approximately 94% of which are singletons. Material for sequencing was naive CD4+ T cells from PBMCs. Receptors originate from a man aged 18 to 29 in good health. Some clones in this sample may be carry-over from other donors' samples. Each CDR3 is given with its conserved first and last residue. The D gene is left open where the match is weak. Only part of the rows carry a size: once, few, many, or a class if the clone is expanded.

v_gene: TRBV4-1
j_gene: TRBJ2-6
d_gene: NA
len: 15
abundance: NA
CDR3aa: CASSQASSGANVLTF
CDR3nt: TGCGCCAGCAGCCAAGCGAGCTCTGGGGCCAACGTCCTGACTTTC

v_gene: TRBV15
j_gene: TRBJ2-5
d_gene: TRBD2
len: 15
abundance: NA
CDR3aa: CATSSMSSGQETQYF
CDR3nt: TGTGCCACCAGCAGCATGTCTAGCGGCCAAGAGACCCAGTACTTC

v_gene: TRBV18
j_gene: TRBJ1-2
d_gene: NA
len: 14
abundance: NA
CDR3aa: CASSLTGRIYGYTF
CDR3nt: TGTGCCAGCTCACTTACAGGGAGAATATATGGCTACACCTTC

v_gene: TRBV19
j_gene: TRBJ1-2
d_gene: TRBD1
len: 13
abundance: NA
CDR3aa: CASSLGQASSYTF
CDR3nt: TGTGCCAGTAGTCTCGGACAGGCTTCTAGCTACACCTTC

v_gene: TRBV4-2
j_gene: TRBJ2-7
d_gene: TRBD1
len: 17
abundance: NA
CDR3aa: CASSRDRGFAGGDEQYF
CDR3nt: TGTGCCAGCAGCCGGGACAGGGGGTTCGCGGGAGGCGACGAGCAGTACTTC

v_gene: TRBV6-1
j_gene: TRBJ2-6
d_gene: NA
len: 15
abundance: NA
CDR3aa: CATGPFVSGANVLTF
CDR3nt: TGTGCCACCGGCCCCTTCGTCTCTGGGGCCAACGTCCTGACTTTC

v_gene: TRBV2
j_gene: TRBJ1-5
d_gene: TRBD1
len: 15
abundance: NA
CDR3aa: CASNSGQGSNQPQHF
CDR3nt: TGTGCCAGCAACTCAGGACAGGGAAGCAATCAGCCCCAGCATTTT

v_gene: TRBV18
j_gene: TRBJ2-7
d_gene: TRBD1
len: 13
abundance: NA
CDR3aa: CASSLGQTYEQYF
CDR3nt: TGTGCCAGCTCACTGGGACAGACCTACGAGCAGTACTTC

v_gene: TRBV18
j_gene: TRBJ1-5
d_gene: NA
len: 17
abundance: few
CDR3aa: CASSPFTTGLSNQPQHF
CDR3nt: TGTGCCAGCTCACCATTCACGACAGGTCTCAGCAATCAGCCCCAGCATTTT

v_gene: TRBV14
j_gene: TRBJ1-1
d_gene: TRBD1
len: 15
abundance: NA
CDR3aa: CASSQIGQGNAEAFF
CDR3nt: TGTGCCAGCAGCCAAATCGGACAGGGGAACGCTGAAGCTTTCTTT

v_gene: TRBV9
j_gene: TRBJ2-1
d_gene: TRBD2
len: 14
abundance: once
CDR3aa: CASSGTSGRGEQFF
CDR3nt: TGTGCCAGCAGCGGGACTAGCGGGAGAGGAGAGCAGTTCTTC

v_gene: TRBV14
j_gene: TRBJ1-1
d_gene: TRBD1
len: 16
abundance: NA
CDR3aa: CASSQDLGQVNTEAFF
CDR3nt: TGTGCCAGCAGCCAAGATTTAGGACAGGTTAACACTGAAGCTTTCTTT

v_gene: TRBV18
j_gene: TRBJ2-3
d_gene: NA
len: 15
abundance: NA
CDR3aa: CASSPRLGAADTQYF
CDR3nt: TGTGCCAGCTCACCACGACTGGGGGCCGCAGATACGCAGTATTTT

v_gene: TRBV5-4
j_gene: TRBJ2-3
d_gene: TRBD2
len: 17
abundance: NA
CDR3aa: CASSVRTSGGSTDTQYF
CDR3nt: TGTGCCAGCAGCGTACGGACTAGCGGAGGGAGCACAGATACGCAGTATTTT

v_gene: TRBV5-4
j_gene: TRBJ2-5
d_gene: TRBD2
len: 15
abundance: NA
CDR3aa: CASSSGGLGAETQYF
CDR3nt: TGTGCCAGCAGTTCCGGGGGACTAGGGGCGGAGACCCAGTACTTC

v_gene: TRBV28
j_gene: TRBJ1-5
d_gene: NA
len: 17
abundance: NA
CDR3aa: CASSFADPSPRPQPQHF
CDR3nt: TGTGCCAGCAGTTTTGCAGACCCTTCCCCTCGTCCTCAGCCCCAGCATTTT

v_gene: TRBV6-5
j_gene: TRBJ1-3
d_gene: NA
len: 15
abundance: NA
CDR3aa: CASRAPGTSGNTIYF
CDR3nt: TGTGCCAGCAGGGCTCCGGGGACCTCGGGAAACACCATATATTTT

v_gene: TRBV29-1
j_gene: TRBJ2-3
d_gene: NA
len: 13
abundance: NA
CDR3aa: CSVFKSSTDTQYF
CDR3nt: TGCAGCGTCTTTAAGTCTAGCACAGATACGCAGTATTTT

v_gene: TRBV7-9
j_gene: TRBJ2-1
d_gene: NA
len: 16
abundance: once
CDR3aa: CASSFLWVLEYNEQFF
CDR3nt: TGTGCCAGCAGCTTTTTGTGGGTTTTGGAATACAATGAGCAGTTCTTC

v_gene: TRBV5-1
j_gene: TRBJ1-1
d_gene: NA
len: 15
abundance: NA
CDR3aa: CASSPGGSRATEAFF
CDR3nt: TGCGCCAGCAGCCCGGGGGGCTCAAGGGCCACTGAAGCTTTCTTT

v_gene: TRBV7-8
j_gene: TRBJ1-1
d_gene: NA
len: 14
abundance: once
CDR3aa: CASSLALGGTEAFF
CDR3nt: TGTGCCAGCAGCTTGGCCTTGGGCGGCACTGAAGCTTTCTTT

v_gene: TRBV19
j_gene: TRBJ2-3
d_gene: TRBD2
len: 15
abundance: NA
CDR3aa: CASSPMLAGVDTQYF
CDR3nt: TGTGCCAGTAGCCCTATGTTAGCGGGAGTGGATACGCAGTATTTT

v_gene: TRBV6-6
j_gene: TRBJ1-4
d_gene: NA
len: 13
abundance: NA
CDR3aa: CASRREAGEKLFF
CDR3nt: TGTGCCAGCAGAAGAGAAGCGGGAGAAAAACTGTTTTTT

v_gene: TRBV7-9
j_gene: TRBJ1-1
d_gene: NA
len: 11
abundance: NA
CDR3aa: CASSYGTEAFF
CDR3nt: TGTGCCAGCAGCTATGGGACTGAAGCTTTCTTT

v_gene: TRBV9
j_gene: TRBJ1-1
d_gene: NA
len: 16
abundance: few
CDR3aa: CASSNNALTRNTEAFF
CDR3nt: TGTGCCAGCAGTAACAATGCCCTAACTCGAAACACTGAAGCTTTCTTT

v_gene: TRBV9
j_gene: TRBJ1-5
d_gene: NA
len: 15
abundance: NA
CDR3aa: CASSVAPYSNQPQHF
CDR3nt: TGTGCCAGCAGCGTAGCCCCTTATAGCAATCAGCCCCAGCATTTT

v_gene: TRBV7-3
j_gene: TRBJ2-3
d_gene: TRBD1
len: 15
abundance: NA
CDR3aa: CASSPDRVKGDTQYF
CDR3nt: TGTGCCAGCAGCCCGGACAGGGTCAAGGGGGATACGCAGTATTTT

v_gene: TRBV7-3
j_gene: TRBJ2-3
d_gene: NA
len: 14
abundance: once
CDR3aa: CASSRGLGTDTQYF
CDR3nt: TGTGCCAGCAGCCGGGGACTCGGCACAGATACGCAGTATTTT

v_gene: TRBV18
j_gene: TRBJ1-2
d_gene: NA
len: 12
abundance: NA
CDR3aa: CASGGNNYGYTF
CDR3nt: TGTGCCAGTGGCGGGAATAACTATGGCTACACCTTC

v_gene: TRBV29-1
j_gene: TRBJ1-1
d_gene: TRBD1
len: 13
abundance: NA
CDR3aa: CSVERDRTPEAFF
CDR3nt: TGCAGCGTTGAAAGGGACAGGACCCCTGAAGCTTTCTTT

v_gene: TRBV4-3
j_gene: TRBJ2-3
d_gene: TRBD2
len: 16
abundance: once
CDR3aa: CASSELVAGSTDTQYF
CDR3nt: TGCGCCAGCTCAGAGTTAGTAGCGGGGAGCACAGATACGCAGTATTTT

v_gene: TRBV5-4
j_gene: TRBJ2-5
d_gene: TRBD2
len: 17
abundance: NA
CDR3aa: CASSLMSGSRRQETQYF
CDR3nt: TGTGCCAGCAGCTTGATGAGCGGGAGCAGGCGGCAAGAGACCCAGTACTTC

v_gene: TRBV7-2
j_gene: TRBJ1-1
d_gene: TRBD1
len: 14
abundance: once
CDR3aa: CASSRGQTNTEAFF
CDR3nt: TGTGCCAGCAGCAGGGGACAGACGAACACTGAAGCTTTCTTT

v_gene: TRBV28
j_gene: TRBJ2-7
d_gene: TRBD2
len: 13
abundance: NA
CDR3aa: CASGPAGMYEQYF
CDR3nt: TGTGCCAGCGGCCCAGCGGGGATGTACGAGCAGTACTTC

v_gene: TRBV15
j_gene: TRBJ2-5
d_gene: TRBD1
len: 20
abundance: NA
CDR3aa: CATSRDTAWGQGRWQETQYF
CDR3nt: TGTGCCACCAGCAGAGACACCGCTTGGGGACAGGGGAGATGGCAAGAGACCCAGTACTTC

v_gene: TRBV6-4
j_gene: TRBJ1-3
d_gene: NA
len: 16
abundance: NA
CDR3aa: CASSAPGNQSGNTIYF
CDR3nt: TGTGCCAGCAGTGCACCAGGGAATCAGTCCGGAAACACCATATATTTT

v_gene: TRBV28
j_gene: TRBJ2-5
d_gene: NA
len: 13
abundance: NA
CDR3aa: CASSPSRGETQYF
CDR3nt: TGTGCCAGCAGCCCATCCCGTGGGGAGACCCAGTACTTC

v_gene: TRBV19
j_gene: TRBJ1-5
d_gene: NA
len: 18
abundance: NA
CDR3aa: CASRPYRGVEDSNQPQHF
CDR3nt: TGTGCCAGCCGCCCCTACCGGGGGGTTGAGGATAGCAATCAGCCCCAGCATTTT

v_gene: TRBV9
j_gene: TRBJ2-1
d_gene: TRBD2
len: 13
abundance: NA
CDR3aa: CASSATSTNEQFF
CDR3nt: TGTGCCAGCAGCGCGACTAGCACGAATGAGCAGTTCTTC

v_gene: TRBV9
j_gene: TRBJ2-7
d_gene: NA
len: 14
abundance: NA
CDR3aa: CASSATRDSYEQYF
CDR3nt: TGTGCCAGCAGCGCTACTCGAGACTCCTACGAGCAGTACTTC

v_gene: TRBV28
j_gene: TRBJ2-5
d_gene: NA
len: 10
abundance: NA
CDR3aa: CASLGETQYF
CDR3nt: TGTGCCAGCTTGGGGGAGACCCAGTACTTC

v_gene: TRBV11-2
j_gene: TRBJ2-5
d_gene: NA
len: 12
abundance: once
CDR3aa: CASSSDGVTQYF
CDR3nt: TGTGCCAGCAGCTCCGACGGGGTCACCCAGTACTTC

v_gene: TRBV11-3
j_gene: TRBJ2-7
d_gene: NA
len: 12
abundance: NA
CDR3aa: CASSHLEAEQYF
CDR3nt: TGTGCCAGCAGCCACTTGGAGGCCGAGCAGTACTTC